A selection of T cell receptor beta chains follows, all from one sample in a study of blood T cell repertoires in COVID-19. Assay used: immunoSEQ multiplex PCR; TCRdb lists only in-frame clones, some missing. Of almost 200,000 clones listed, more than 70% are singletons. The sequenced sample was PBMCs or T cells enriched from blood (not recorded which). The source is a young woman who had recovered from COVID-19. The CDR3 runs from the conserved cysteine through the conserved F or W. Each record gives: clone size, J gene, V gene, D gene, CDR3 DNA, CDR3 protein. The D gene is left open where the match is weak. The size entry is marked missing in some rows and otherwise reads once, few, many or a size class.

size: NA
J: TRBJ1-1
V: TRBV28
D: TRBD1
DNA: TGTGCCAGCAGTACCCTTGACAGGGACCCCACTGAAGCTTTCTTT
CDR3: CASSTLDRDPTEAFF

size: NA
J: TRBJ1-5
V: TRBV6-1
D: NA
DNA: TGTGCCAGCAGTGAACTACCGAATCAGCCCCAGCATTTT
CDR3: CASSELPNQPQHF

size: NA
J: TRBJ1-1
V: TRBV12-3/TRBV12-4
D: NA
DNA: TGTGCCAGCAGTTTGTCCTACACTGAAGCTTTCTTT
CDR3: CASSLSYTEAFF

size: NA
J: TRBJ2-2
V: TRBV24-1
D: TRBD1
DNA: TGTGCCACCAGTGACCCAACAGGGGTAATAGCCGGGGAGCTGTTTTTT
CDR3: CATSDPTGVIAGELFF

size: NA
J: TRBJ2-3
V: TRBV7-8
D: TRBD2
DNA: TGTGCCAGCAGTTCCCTAGCGGGGGCCTTCACAGATACGCAGTATTTT
CDR3: CASSSLAGAFTDTQYF

size: NA
J: TRBJ2-5
V: TRBV19
D: TRBD2
DNA: TGTGCCAGTAGTATCCAACTAACTAGCGGGGGGGCCGCTGAGACCCAGTACTTC
CDR3: CASSIQLTSGGAAETQYF

size: NA
J: TRBJ1-5
V: TRBV6-1
D: NA
DNA: TGTGCCAGCAGTGACGGGGGGGGTCAGCCCCAGCATTTT
CDR3: CASSDGGGQPQHF

size: few
J: TRBJ1-1
V: TRBV19
D: NA
DNA: TGTGCCAGTAGTTTGGGGCCGATTATGAACACTGAAGCTTTCTTT
CDR3: CASSLGPIMNTEAFF

size: NA
J: TRBJ1-1
V: TRBV20-1
D: NA
DNA: TGCAGTGCTCGTGAAAGGGACACACCTCATACTGAAGCTTTCTTT
CDR3: CSARERDTPHTEAFF

size: NA
J: TRBJ1-4
V: TRBV19
D: TRBD1
DNA: TGTGCCAGTCGGGACAGGGGAAGGGAAAAACTGTTTTTT
CDR3: CASRDRGREKLFF

size: NA
J: TRBJ2-7
V: TRBV7-6
D: NA
DNA: TGTGCCAGCAGCGCGGGTCTCTACGAGCAGTACTTC
CDR3: CASSAGLYEQYF